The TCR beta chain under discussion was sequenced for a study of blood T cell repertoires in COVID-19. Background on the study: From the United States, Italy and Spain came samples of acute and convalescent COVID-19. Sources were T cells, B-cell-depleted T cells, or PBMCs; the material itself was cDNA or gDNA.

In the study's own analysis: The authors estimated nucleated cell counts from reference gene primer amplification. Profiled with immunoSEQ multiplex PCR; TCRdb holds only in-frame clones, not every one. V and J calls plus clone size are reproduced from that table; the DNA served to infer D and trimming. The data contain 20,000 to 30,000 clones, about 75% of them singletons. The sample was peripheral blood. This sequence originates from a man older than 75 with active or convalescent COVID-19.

The CDR3 DNA reads TGCAGCGTGTACAGGGGAAGAAACTATGGCTACACCTTC. This gives the protein CSVYRGRNYGYTF. J is TRBJ1-2 and V is TRBV29-1; TRBD1 matches 7 bases. Germline-derived CDR1 and CDR2 are SQVTM and ANQGSEA. The CDR3 covers 13 residues. The V gene end was trimmed by 6 bases and the J gene end by 2 bases; junction bases not matched to a gene: 6. Using reference TRBV29-1 and TRBJ1-2 for the parts outside the CDR3, the full variable domain is SAVISQKPSRDICQRGTSLTIQCQVDSQVTMMFWYRQQPGQSLTLIATANQGSEATYESGFVIDKFPISRPNLTFSTLTVSNMSPEDSSIYLCSVYRGRNYGYTFGSGTRLTVV.